Sequencing of this TCR beta chain was carried out in a study of T cells after yellow fever vaccination (dated by TCRdb to about 2019). The study in broad terms: Libraries from fractions with low cell numbers were prepared with the SMART-Seq v4 Ultra Low Input RNA kit. To follow T-cell clones before and after primary and booster YFV17D yellow fever vaccination, bulk TCR alpha and beta repertoires were sequenced over time. Two healthy male donors made up the cohort, one aged 18 to 30 years and the other aged 30 to 40 years. Blood was drawn at multiple timepoints before and after primary and secondary immunization, with bulk PBMC replicates and cell subsets isolated. Summary of the overall study and its limitations: Only a couple of donors were included in the study, so the extent to which the findings can be generalized is limited. Because abundant contaminating clonotypes from the bulk population could be contained in FACS-sorted repertoires, computational filtering was required. The secondary T-cell response was weaker than the primary response but faster, peaking on day 5 instead of day 15. A small fraction of clonotypes showed up in both the CD4 and CD8 compartments, probably as a result of convergent recombination. After the booster, most of the clones that had expanded following primary vaccination were detected again (around 95% of CD4 and more than 85% of CD8), which suggests that memory was broadly maintained.

This sample's treatment or condition label indicates: live attenuated yellow fever vaccine strain. A standard Ficoll-Paque protocol was used to isolate PBMCs from peripheral blood. Dynabeads CD4 and CD8 positive selection kits were used to isolate the CD4 and CD8 T-cell fractions. TriZol was used to extract RNA from bulk PBMCs, from CD4 and CD8 fractions, and from dextramer-positive and dextramer-negative fractions. Based on the germline V gene, the CDR1 and CDR2 sequences are SQVTM and ANQGSEA. The CDR3 starts with the cysteine, ends with the phenylalanine, and has 13 residues. Of the read, only the CDR3 DNA is kept; its 39 bases are in frame from base 1. V lost 4 bases and J lost 3 bases; the stretch between them is 10 bases long. The reads were generated on an Illumina NovaSeq 6000. TCR cDNA was synthesized by 5'RACE template switching, which introduced a universal primer site and unique molecular identifiers. Priming of cDNA synthesis was performed from both the TCR alpha and TCR beta constant segments. Library amplification used two PCR steps, and the second PCR step added sample barcodes and sequencing adapters. Sequencing of libraries was done on Illumina HiSeq 2500 (2x100 bp) or NovaSeq (2x150 bp). As for the original processing: Demultiplexing of reads and collapsing into UMI consensus sequences were performed with MIGEC, and V(D)J alignment was carried out with MiXCR. Clonotypes responding to the vaccine were identified with edgeR on replicate PBMC samples, with the criteria of FDR below 0.01 and a log2 fold change above 5 up to day 15. Each bulk clonotype received a CD4 or CD8 identity based on whether the sequenced CD4 or CD8 repertoire contained that clonotype at higher abundance. Clones were called with MiXCR by TCRdb after fastp trimmed the public reads at Q25, and only in-frame beta chains were retained. Each CDR3 protein appears once, grouped with its most common genes and DNA. The V and J calls were not made by the authors but by TCRdb's processing. The sample profile shows around 340,000 distinct CDR3 sequences; about 12% of them were found once. Jointly, the top ten make up 2.5% to 4% of the sample.

This clonotype showed up just once. It has no known antigen specificity. No qualities accompany the bases; no much larger clone lies one base away. A single read counts as weak evidence. Source: CD4+ T cells sorted from PBMCs, taken 15 days after the yellow fever booster vaccination. The rearrangement combines TRBV29-1 with TRBJ1-5; confidence is insufficient to name the D gene. This receptor was obtained from a man aged 18 to 29 who received the YFV17D yellow fever vaccine. The base sequence is TGCAGCGTTGGCCCGGGGTCCAATCAGCCCCAGCATTTT. It is translated as CSVGPGSNQPQHF.